A selection of T cell receptor beta chains follows, all from one sample in a study of cytomegalovirus exposure and HLA in healthy donors. The data were produced by immunoSEQ multiplex PCR, yet TCRdb's version contains in-frame clones alone and is incomplete. The sample carries 150,000 to 200,000 clones, over 70% recorded once. The sample comprised PBMCs. The receptors were sampled from a woman in her twenties or thirties in good health and CMV-seronegative. The CDR3 runs from the conserved cysteine through the conserved F or W. Fields, in order: V gene, clone size, J gene, CDR3 protein. Some rows mark clone size as missing; the rest say once, few, many or name a class of expanded clone.

v_call: TRBV14; clone_size: .; j_call: TRBJ1-1; cdr3_aa: CASSRQINTEAFF
v_call: TRBV28; clone_size: .; j_call: TRBJ2-3; cdr3_aa: CASSPTRSADTQYF
v_call: TRBV7-2; clone_size: .; j_call: TRBJ2-7; cdr3_aa: CASSYLTGYEQYF
v_call: TRBV7-6; clone_size: .; j_call: TRBJ1-6; cdr3_aa: CASSFQGHTNSPLHF
v_call: TRBV27; clone_size: .; j_call: TRBJ2-7; cdr3_aa: CASSWSGVAYEQYF
v_call: TRBV6-1; clone_size: .; j_call: TRBJ1-6; cdr3_aa: CASSEWASLSPLHF
v_call: TRBV28; clone_size: .; j_call: TRBJ1-1; cdr3_aa: CASSGGFRANTEAFF
v_call: TRBV27; clone_size: .; j_call: TRBJ1-1; cdr3_aa: CASSFYRYSTEAFF
v_call: TRBV28; clone_size: .; j_call: TRBJ1-2; cdr3_aa: CASTRDRDYGYTF
v_call: TRBV18; clone_size: .; j_call: TRBJ1-5; cdr3_aa: CASSPIGTDNQPQHF
v_call: TRBV7-8; clone_size: .; j_call: TRBJ2-3; cdr3_aa: CASSDLRAGGRDTQYF
v_call: TRBV18; clone_size: .; j_call: TRBJ2-7; cdr3_aa: CASSPPGLVFYEQYF
v_call: TRBV25-1; clone_size: .; j_call: TRBJ1-1; cdr3_aa: CASDRGPTEAFF
v_call: TRBV7-9; clone_size: .; j_call: TRBJ2-3; cdr3_aa: CASSPGLDADTQYF
v_call: TRBV2; clone_size: .; j_call: TRBJ1-6; cdr3_aa: CASSDVAKTASPLHF
v_call: TRBV6-1; clone_size: few; j_call: TRBJ2-2; cdr3_aa: CASSEGTTNTGELFF
v_call: TRBV6-5; clone_size: few; j_call: TRBJ2-1; cdr3_aa: CASSYRGKMYNEQFF
v_call: TRBV2; clone_size: .; j_call: TRBJ1-1; cdr3_aa: CASRAQGPGTEAFF
v_call: TRBV7-9; clone_size: .; j_call: TRBJ2-5; cdr3_aa: CASSPTLTGGIQYF
v_call: TRBV6-6; clone_size: .; j_call: TRBJ2-2; cdr3_aa: CASSPWRELFF
v_call: TRBV27; clone_size: .; j_call: TRBJ2-7; cdr3_aa: CASSAGDEQYF
v_call: TRBV5-1; clone_size: .; j_call: TRBJ2-7; cdr3_aa: CASSGLAGSYEQYF
v_call: TRBV25-1; clone_size: .; j_call: TRBJ2-2; cdr3_aa: CASSEWEGGYTGELFF
v_call: TRBV7-9; clone_size: .; j_call: TRBJ2-6; cdr3_aa: CASSLVPVEGANVLTF
v_call: TRBV28; clone_size: .; j_call: TRBJ2-3; cdr3_aa: CASQLTDTQYF
v_call: TRBV19; clone_size: .; j_call: TRBJ1-2; cdr3_aa: CASSMVDREHYGYTF
v_call: TRBV18; clone_size: .; j_call: TRBJ2-7; cdr3_aa: CASSPGTGGTYEQYF
v_call: TRBV18; clone_size: .; j_call: TRBJ1-3; cdr3_aa: CASSPAGTGGNTIYF
v_call: TRBV7-2; clone_size: .; j_call: TRBJ1-6; cdr3_aa: CASSLETGVRNSPLHF
v_call: TRBV15; clone_size: few; j_call: TRBJ2-7; cdr3_aa: CATSRRPGTSGNSYEQYF
v_call: TRBV6-1; clone_size: .; j_call: TRBJ2-5; cdr3_aa: CASSDRDFGETQYF
v_call: TRBV29-1; clone_size: .; j_call: TRBJ2-2; cdr3_aa: CSVEGASGSSGELFF
v_call: TRBV28; clone_size: .; j_call: TRBJ2-7; cdr3_aa: CASSLGLAPYEQYF
v_call: TRBV7-2; clone_size: .; j_call: TRBJ2-5; cdr3_aa: CASSPTSGGRETQYF
v_call: TRBV9; clone_size: .; j_call: TRBJ2-7; cdr3_aa: CASSVVPSLVYEQYF
v_call: TRBV27; clone_size: .; j_call: TRBJ1-2; cdr3_aa: CASSQDRDRVGYGYTF
v_call: TRBV18; clone_size: few; j_call: TRBJ1-3; cdr3_aa: CASSPVDSPLSGNTIYF
v_call: TRBV5-1; clone_size: .; j_call: TRBJ2-2; cdr3_aa: CASSYDRGRTGELFF